Presented here are 14 T cell receptor beta chains from one specimen sequenced in a study of T cell changes during pregnancy in multiple sclerosis. Measured with immunoSEQ multiplex PCR; TCRdb has only the in-frame clones, and not every one. Among roughly 110,000 clones listed, around 90% were seen once. The source was peripheral blood, collected before pregnancy. Source of these receptors: a female donor with multiple sclerosis, enrolled in a pregnancy study.

The rearrangement joins TRBV27 to TRBJ2-1; D remains unclear. Germline lookup yields CDR1 MNHEY and CDR2 SMNVEV (reference sequence). This CDR3 spans 14 amino acids. Trimming shortened V by 6 bases and J by 5 bases, and 14 bases separated the two germline ends. CDR3 protein: CASRLGKRNNEQFF. The CDR3, as DNA: TGTGCCAGCAGGCTAGGCAAGCGAAACAATGAGCAGTTCTTC.

The chain has TRBV6-5 and TRBJ1-1; D possibly corresponds to TRBD1 (5 bases). Trimming left V 1 base short and J 1 base short, with 7 bases between. Germline values: CDR1 MNHEY, CDR2 SVGAGI. The CDR3 totals 14 residues. The DNA for the CDR3 is TGTGCCAGCAGTTACTTAGGGGAGAACACTGAAGCTTTCTTT. Its protein product is CASSYLGENTEAFF.

The chain links TRBV6-1 to TRBJ1-2; TRBD1 matches at 10 bases. After removal of 5 bases from V and 14 bases from J, the junction contained 8 bases not matched to a gene. CDR3 length: 12 residues. Per the germline V gene, CDR1 is MNHNS and CDR2 is SASEGT. CDR3 sequence reads: CASSKTGGPPTF. CDR3 nucleotides: TGTGCCAGCAGTAAGACAGGGGGCCCTCCGACCTTC.

This clone was found a few times. The chain joins TRBV18 to TRBJ1-1, with D unclear. Trimming removed 0 bases from V and 6 bases from J, with 14 bases in between. The CDR3 spans 15 residues. CDR1 and CDR2 (germline): KGHSH, LQKENI. CDR3 DNA sequence: TGTGCCAGCTCACCACCCCTAAGGTGGCAGGCTGAAGCTTTCTTT. It encodes CASSPPLRWQAEAFF.

CDR3 amino acids: CATSRGQAPLHF. CDR3 sequence (DNA): TGTGCCACCAGCAGGGGGCAGGCACCCCTCCACTTT. The rearrangement joins TRBV15 to TRBJ1-6, with D perhaps matching TRBD1 (5 bases). The length of the CDR3 is 12 residues. The V end lost 3 bases, the J end lost 11 bases, and 8 bases lay between the germline ends. Looked up from germline, CDR1 is LNHNV and CDR2 is YYDKDF (reference sequence).

This chain links TRBV27 with TRBJ2-5; 16 bases agree with TRBD2. The CDR3 contains 18 residues. CDR1 is MNHEY, CDR2 SMNVEV, per germline (reference sequence). With 3 bases clipped from V and 2 bases from J, the junction kept 6 bases outside the gene matches. The CDR3: CASSFRGTSGRAQETQYF. DNA of the CDR3: TGTGCCAGCAGTTTCCGAGGGACTAGCGGGAGGGCTCAAGAGACCCAGTACTTC.

The chain carries TRBV18 and TRBJ1-5, with TRBD1 as a possible D gene (5 bases). This CDR3 has 15 residues. V lost 3 bases to trimming and J lost 6 bases, with 15 bases between them. Germline lookup yields CDR1 KGHSH and CDR2 LQKENI. DNA of the CDR3: TGTGCCAGCTCACCCCCGGGGGGTATTGGTCAGCCCCAGCATTTT. This gives the protein CASSPPGGIGQPQHF.

The chain couples TRBV2 to TRBJ1-6, with 8 nucleotides matching TRBD1. V lost 6 bases and J lost 11; bases outside the gene matches: 12. There are 15 residues in the CDR3. The V gene's germline CDR1 is SNHLY and CDR2 FYNNEI. The CDR3 bases are TGTGCCAGCAGGAAGAACAGGGGGGGGCCGACACCCCTCCACTTT. Protein sequence: CASRKNRGGPTPLHF.

V and J are TRBV15 and TRBJ1-5; TRBD1 matches 10 bases. After removal of 5 bases from V and 7 bases from J, the junction contained 8 bases not matched to a gene. This CDR3 region has 15 residues. In germline, CDR1 is LNHNV, CDR2 YYDKDF (reference sequence). In DNA form, the CDR3 reads TGTGCCACCAGCGGAACGGGACAGGGGTTCCAGCCCCAGCATTTT. Translated, it gives CATSGTGQGFQPQHF.

As to this clone: At one of its ends the junction is not consistent with the germline gene, which may arise from a read error. This chain connects TRBV18 to TRBJ2-7; 8 nucleotides align to TRBD1. Per the germline V gene, CDR1 is KGHSH and CDR2 is LQKENI. CDR3 length equals 15 residues. CDR3 loop: CASSLNRGFFYKQYF. CDR3 coding DNA: TGTGCCAGCTCCCTCAACAGGGGGTTCTTCTACAAGCAGTACTTC.

The genes are TRBV7-2 and TRBJ2-3, with 7 bases that match TRBD1. Trimming cost V 5 bases and J 8 bases; bases outside gene matches: 10. CDR1 is SGHTA and CDR2 is FQGNSA in the germline V gene. This CDR3 has 14 amino acids. CDR3 region: CASSPGTDHGTQYF. CDR3 nucleotides: TGTGCCAGCAGCCCCGGGACAGACCACGGTACGCAGTATTTT.

This clone was recorded once. This chain connects TRBV6-6 to TRBJ2-7, with 9 bases that match TRBD1. This CDR3 contains 14 residues. V was clipped by 6 bases and J by 4 bases; unmatched bases: 7. Per the germline V gene, CDR1 is MNHNY and CDR2 is SVGAGI (reference sequence). CDR3 nucleotide sequence: TGTGCCAGCAGCACCGGGACAGGGTGGTACGAGCAGTACTTC. Amino acid sequence: CASSTGTGWYEQYF.

V gene TRBV19 combines with J gene TRBJ2-1; 11 bases are shared with TRBD2. With 6 bases clipped from V and 4 bases from J, the junction kept 8 bases outside the gene matches. This CDR3 comprises 16 residues. Germline CDR1 LNHDA, CDR2 SQIVND (reference sequence). The CDR3 region has the DNA TGTGCCAGTAGAAAATCCGGGACTAGCGGTTACAATGAGCAGTTCTTC. This encodes CASRKSGTSGYNEQFF.

The gene calls are TRBV29-1 and TRBJ2-3; perhaps TRBD1 as D (5 bases). CDR3 length: 13 amino acids. The germline CDR1 and CDR2 sequences are SQVTM and ANQGSEA. V dropped 3 bases and J dropped 5 bases, with 12 bases sitting between them. Written as DNA, the CDR3 is TGCAGCGTTGATAGGCAGGGTAAAGATACGCAGTATTTT. Translating it yields CSVDRQGKDTQYF.